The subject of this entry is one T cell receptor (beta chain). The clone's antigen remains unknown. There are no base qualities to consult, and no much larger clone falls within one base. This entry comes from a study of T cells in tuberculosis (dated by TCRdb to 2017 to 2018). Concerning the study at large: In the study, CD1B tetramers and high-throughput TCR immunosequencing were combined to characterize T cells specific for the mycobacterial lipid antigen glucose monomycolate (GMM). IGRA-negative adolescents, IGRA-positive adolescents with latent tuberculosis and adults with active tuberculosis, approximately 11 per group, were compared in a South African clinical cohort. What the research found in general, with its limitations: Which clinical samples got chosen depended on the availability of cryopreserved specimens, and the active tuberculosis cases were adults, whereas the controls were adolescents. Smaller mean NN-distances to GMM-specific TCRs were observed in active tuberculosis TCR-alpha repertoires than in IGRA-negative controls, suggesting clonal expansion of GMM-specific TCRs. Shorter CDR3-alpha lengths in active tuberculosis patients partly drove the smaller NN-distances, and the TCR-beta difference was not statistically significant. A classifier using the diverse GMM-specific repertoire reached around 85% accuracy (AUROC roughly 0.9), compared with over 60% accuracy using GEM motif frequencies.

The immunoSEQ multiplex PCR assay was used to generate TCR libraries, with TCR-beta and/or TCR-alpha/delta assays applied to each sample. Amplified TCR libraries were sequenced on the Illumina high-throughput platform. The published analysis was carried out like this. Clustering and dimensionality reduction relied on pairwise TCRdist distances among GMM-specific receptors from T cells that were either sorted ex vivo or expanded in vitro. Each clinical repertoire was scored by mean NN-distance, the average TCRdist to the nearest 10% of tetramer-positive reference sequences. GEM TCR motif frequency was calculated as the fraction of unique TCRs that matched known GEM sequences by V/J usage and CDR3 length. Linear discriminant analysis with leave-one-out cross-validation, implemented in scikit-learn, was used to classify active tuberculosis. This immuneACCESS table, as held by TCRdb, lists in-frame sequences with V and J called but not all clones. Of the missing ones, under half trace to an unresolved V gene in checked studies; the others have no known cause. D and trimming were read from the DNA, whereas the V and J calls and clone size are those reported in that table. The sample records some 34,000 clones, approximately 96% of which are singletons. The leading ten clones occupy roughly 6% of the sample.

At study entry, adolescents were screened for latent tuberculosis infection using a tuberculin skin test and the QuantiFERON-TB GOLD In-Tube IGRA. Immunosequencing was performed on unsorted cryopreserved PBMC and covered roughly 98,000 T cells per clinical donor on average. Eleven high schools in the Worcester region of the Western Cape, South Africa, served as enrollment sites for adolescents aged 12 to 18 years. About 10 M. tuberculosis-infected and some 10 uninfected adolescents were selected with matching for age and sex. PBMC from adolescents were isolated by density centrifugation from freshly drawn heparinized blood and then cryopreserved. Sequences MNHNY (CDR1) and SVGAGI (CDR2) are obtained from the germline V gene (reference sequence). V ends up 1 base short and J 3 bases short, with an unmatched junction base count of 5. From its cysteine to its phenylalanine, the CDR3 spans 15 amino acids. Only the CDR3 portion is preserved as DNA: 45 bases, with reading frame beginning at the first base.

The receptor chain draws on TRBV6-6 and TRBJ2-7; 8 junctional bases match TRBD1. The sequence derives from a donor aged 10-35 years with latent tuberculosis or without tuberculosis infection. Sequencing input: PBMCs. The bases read TGTGCCAGCAGTTACTTTCGGACAGGGAGCTACGAGCAGTACTTC. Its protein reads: CASSYFRTGSYEQYF.